The present TCR beta chain was sequenced within a study of cytomegalovirus exposure and HLA in healthy donors. The germline gives CDR1 SGHDT, CDR2 YYEEEE. Trimming left V 4 bases short and J 3 bases short, with 6 bases between. CDR3 size: 12 residues. The PCR made use of 60 Vbeta and 13 Jbeta primers. TCRdb's copy holds only in-frame clones and misses some; the assay was immunoSEQ multiplex PCR. The sample lists 55,000 to 75,000 clones, 87% occurring once. The specimen sequenced was PBMCs. V usage is TRBV5-6 and J usage is TRBJ2-3; D not resolved. This TCR came from a young man in good health and CMV-seronegative. This CDR3 is CASSPSTDTQYF. In DNA form, the CDR3 reads TGTGCCAGCAGCCCGAGTACAGATACGCAGTATTTT.